Listed here is a single T cell receptor beta chain. Its antigen is unidentified. Method: immunoSEQ multiplex PCR; TCRdb's copy keeps in-frame clones and lacks some. The data contain more than 95,000 clones, approximately 88% of them seen just once; the ten biggest clones take up 1.5% to 2.5%. The CDR3 spans 13 residues. The V gene's germline CDR1 is SEHNR and CDR2 FQNEAQ (reference sequence). Trimming took off 11 bases at V and 4 bases at J, with 15 bases between the two ends. These data come from a study of cytomegalovirus exposure and HLA in healthy donors. Study-wide results and limits: The study listed 164 cytomegalovirus-associated TCR beta chains.

Specimen: PBMCs. The chain links TRBV7-9 to TRBJ2-1; a weak D match, TRBD2 (5 bases). The receptor's source is a woman aged 18-29 years in good health and CMV-seronegative. The CDR3: CASRPGLYNEQFF. CDR3 coding DNA: TGTGCCTCTAGACCGGGATTATACAATGAGCAGTTCTTC. Supplemented by reference TRBV7-9 and TRBJ2-1, the full variable domain reads DTGVSQNPRHKITKRGQNVTFRCDPISEHNRLYWYRQTLGQGPEFLTYFQNEAQLEKSRLLSDRFSAERPKGSFSTLEIQRTEQGDSAMYLCASRPGLYNEQFFGPGTRLTVL.